The 5 T cell receptor beta chains below come from one sample, sequenced in a study of neurological immune-mediated disorders. Each CDR3 protein is one row after TCRdb ran MiXCR on the 5' RACE reads. The top ten hold around 1.2% of the sample, which has approximately 130,000 distinct CDR3 sequences, about 3.2% seen once. What was sequenced was PBMCs. These receptor sequences come from a woman aged 25 to 39 with multiple sclerosis.

This clonotype appeared many times. This sequence joins TRBV29-1 and TRBJ2-5; the D is unclear. The CDR3 runs to 11 residues. CDR1 and CDR2 from the germline V gene are SQVTM and ANQGSEA. Trimming left V 4 bases short and J 2 bases short, with 5 bases between. CDR3 in amino acids: CSVVFQETQYF. In DNA form, the CDR3 reads TGCAGCGTTGTATTTCAAGAGACCCAGTACTTC.

This clonotype was picked up many times. The rearrangement links TRBV5-1 to TRBJ2-3; perhaps TRBD1 as D (5 bases). The V end was cut by 4 bases, the J end by 5 bases, with 14 bases between. This CDR3 is built from 14 residues. Germline V lookup: CDR1 SGHRS, CDR2 YFSETQ. In DNA form, the CDR3 reads TGCGCCAGCAGCCCCGGTAGCAGGGAAGATACGCAGTATTTT. Amino acid sequence: CASSPGSREDTQYF.

This clonotype was seen at least ten times. The rearrangement uses TRBV6-6 and TRBJ1-2, with D hard to call. Between the trimmed V and J ends, which lost 6 bases and 7 bases, there was a span of 12 bases. CDR1 and CDR2 from the germline V gene are MNHNY and SVGAGI (reference sequence). The length of the CDR3 is 12 residues. CDR3 amino acids: CASSHWEGGYTF. The DNA for the CDR3 is TGTGCCAGCAGCCATTGGGAGGGTGGCTACACCTTC.

The chain links TRBV7-8 to TRBJ2-4; tentative D call: TRBD2 (5 bases). Germline loops: CDR1 SGHVS, CDR2 FQNEAQ. V was clipped by 1 base and J by 11 bases, with 15 bases between them. CDR3 length: 14 amino acids. The chain's CDR3 is CASSLEVTTTFQYF. CDR3 nucleotide sequence: TGTGCCAGCAGCTTAGAAGTGACTACGACTTTTCAGTACTTC.

This clonotype showed up many times. This chain links TRBV7-2 with TRBJ2-4; D perhaps matches TRBD1 (5 bases). V was clipped by 1 base and J by 3 bases, with 13 bases between them. Germline-derived CDR1 and CDR2 are SGHTA and FQGNSA. The CDR3 runs to 16 residues. This CDR3 is CASSLESGSVKNIQYF. The CDR3 DNA follows: TGTGCCAGCAGCTTAGAGTCAGGGTCTGTCAAAAACATTCAGTACTTC.